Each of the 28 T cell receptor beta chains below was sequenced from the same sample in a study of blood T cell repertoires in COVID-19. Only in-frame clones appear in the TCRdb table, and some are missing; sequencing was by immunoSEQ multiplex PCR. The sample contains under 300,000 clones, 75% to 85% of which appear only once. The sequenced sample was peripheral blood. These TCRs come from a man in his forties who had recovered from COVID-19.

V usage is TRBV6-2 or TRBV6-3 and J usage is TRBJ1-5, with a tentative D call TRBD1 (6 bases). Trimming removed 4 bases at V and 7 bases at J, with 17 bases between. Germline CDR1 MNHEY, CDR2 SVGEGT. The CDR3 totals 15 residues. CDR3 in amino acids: CASSWRGREVQPQHF. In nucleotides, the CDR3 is TGTGCCAGCAGTTGGCGGGGGCGGGAGGTCCAGCCCCAGCATTTT.

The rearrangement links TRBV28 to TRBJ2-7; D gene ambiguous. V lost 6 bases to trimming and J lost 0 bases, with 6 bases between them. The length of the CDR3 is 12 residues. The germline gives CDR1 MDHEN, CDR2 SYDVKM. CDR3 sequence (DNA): TGTGCCAGCAGGGGCAGCTCCTACGAGCAGTACTTC. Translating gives CASRGSSYEQYF.

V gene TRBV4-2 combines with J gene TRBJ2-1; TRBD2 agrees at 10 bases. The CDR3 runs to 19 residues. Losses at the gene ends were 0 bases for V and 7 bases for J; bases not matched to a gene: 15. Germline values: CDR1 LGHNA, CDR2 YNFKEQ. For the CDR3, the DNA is TGTGCCAGCAGCCAAGATCGGACCGGACTAGCGGATATTGGGAATGAGCAGTTCTTC. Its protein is CASSQDRTGLADIGNEQFF.

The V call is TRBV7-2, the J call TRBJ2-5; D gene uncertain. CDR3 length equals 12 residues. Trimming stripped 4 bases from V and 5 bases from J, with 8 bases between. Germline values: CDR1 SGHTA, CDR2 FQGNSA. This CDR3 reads CASSSTSETQYF. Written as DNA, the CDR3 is TGTGCCAGCAGCTCGACAAGCGAGACCCAGTACTTC.

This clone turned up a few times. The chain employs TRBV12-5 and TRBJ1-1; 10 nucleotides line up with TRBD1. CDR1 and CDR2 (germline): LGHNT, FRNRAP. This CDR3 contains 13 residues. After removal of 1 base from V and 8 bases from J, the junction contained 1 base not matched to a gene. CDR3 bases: TGTGCTAGTGGTTTGGGACAGGGGGCCGAAGCTTTCTTT. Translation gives CASGLGQGAEAFF.

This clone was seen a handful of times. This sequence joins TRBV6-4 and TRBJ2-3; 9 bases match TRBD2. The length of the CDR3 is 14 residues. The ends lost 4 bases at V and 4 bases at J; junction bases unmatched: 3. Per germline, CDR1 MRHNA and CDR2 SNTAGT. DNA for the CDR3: TGTGCCAGCAGTGGGGTAGCGGGAGCAGATACGCAGTATTTT. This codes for CASSGVAGADTQYF.

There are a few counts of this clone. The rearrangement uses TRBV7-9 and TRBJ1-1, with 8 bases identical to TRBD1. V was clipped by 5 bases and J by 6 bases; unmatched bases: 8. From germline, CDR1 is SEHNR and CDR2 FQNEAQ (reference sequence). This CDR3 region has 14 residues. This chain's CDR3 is CASSPDRDSPEAFF. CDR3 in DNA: TGTGCCAGCAGCCCGGACAGGGATAGCCCTGAAGCTTTCTTT.

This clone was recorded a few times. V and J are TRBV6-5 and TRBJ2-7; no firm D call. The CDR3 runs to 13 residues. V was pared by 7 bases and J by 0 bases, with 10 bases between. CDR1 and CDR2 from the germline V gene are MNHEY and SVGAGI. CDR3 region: CASKVRSSYEQYF. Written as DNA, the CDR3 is TGTGCCAGCAAGGTGAGGAGCTCCTACGAGCAGTACTTC.

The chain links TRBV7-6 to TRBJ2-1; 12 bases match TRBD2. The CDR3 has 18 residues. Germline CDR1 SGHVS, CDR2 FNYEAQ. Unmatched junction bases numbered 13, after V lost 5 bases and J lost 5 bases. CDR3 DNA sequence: TGTGCCAGCAGCATTGCGGTAATGGGACTAGCGGGTAACAATGAGCAGTTCTTC. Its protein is CASSIAVMGLAGNNEQFF.

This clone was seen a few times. The CDR3 DNA sequence: TGTGCCAGCAGCTCCTTCTCAGGGGGCTACACTGAAGCTTTCTTT. It yields the protein CASSSFSGGYTEAFF. The chain combines TRBV5-4 with TRBJ1-1; 8 positions agree with TRBD1. V lost 3 bases and J lost 3; bases outside the gene matches: 7. Germline V gene data show CDR1 as SGHNT and CDR2 as YYREEE (reference sequence). This CDR3 has 15 amino acids.

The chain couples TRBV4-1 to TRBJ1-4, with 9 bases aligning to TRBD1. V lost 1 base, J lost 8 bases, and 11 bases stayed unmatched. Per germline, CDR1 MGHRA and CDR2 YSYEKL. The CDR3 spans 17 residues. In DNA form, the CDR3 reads TGCGCCAGCAGCCAAGTGACGTCCGGGACAGGGTACGAAAAACTGTTTTTT. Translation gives CASSQVTSGTGYEKLFF.

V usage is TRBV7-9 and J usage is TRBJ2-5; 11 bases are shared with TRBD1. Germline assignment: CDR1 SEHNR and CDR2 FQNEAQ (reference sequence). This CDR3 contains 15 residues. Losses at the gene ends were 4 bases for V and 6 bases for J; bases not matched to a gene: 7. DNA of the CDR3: TGTGCCAGCAGCTCGGGACAGGGGGACGGAAAGACCCAGTACTTC. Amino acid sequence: CASSSGQGDGKTQYF.

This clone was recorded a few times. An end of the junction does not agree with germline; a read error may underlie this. CDR3 bases: TGTGCCAGCAGTTTAGGTCCCGCCGAGCTGTTCTTC. This encodes CASSLGPAELFF. J is TRBJ2-1 and V is TRBV12-3 or TRBV12-4; D ambiguous. This CDR3 has 12 amino acids.

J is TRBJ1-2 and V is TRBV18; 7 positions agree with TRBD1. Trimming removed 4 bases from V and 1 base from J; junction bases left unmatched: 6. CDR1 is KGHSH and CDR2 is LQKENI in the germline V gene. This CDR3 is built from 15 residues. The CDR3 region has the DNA TGTGCCAGCTCACTGGTGGGGGACAGTAACTATGGCTACACCTTC. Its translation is CASSLVGDSNYGYTF.

This chain's CDR3 is CASSVSATQGQEKLFF. The CDR3 DNA follows: TGTGCCAGCAGCGTATCCGCGACCCAAGGACAGGAAAAACTGTTTTTT. The chain employs TRBV9 and TRBJ1-4; D is possibly TRBD1 (6 bases). The V gene's germline CDR1 is SGDLS and CDR2 YYNGEE. The V end was cut by 1 base, the J end by 8 bases, with 18 bases between. The CDR3 length is 16 residues.

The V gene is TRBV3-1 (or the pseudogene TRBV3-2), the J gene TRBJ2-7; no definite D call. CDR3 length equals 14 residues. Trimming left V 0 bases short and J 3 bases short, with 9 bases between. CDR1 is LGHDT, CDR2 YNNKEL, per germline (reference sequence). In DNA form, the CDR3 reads TGTGCCAGCAGCCAAGATATACACAACTACGAGCAGTACTTC. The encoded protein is CASSQDIHNYEQYF.

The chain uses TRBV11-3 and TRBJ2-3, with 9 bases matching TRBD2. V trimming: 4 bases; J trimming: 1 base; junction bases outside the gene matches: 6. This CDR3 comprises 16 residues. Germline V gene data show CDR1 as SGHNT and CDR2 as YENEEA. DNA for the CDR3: TGTGCCAGCAGCTCGCGGCGGGGGGGCGGCACAGATACGCAGTATTTT. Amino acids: CASSSRRGGGTDTQYF.

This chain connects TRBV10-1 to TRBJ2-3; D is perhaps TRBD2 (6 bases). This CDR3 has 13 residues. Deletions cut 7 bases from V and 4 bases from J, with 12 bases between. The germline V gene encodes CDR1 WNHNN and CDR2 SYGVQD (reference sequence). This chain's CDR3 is CASNSGASDTQYF. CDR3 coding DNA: TGCGCCAGCAATTCGGGAGCGTCAGATACGCAGTATTTT.

CDR3 DNA: TGCGCCAGCAGTGAGAGAGCAACTAATGAAAAACTGTTTTTT. It yields the protein CASSERATNEKLFF. The V and J genes are TRBV10-2 and TRBJ1-4; D is unclear. V shed 2 bases and J shed 0 bases, with 4 bases lying between them. This CDR3 contains 14 residues. Germline values: CDR1 WSHSY, CDR2 SAAADI.

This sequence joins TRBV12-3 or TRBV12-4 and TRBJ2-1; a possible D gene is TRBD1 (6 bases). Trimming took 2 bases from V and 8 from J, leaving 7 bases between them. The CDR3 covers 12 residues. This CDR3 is CASSLRGYEQFF. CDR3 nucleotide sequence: TGTGCCAGCAGTTTAAGGGGGTATGAGCAGTTCTTC.

The CDR3 loop reads CASSGGQYGNTIYF. In DNA form, the CDR3 reads TGTGCCAGCAGCGGGGGACAGTACGGAAACACCATATATTTT. The chain couples TRBV5-4 to TRBJ1-3; 7 nucleotides agree with TRBD1. CDR1 and CDR2 (germline): SGHNT, YYREEE (reference sequence). The CDR3 runs 14 residues. V trimming: 4 bases; J trimming: 4 bases; junction bases outside the gene matches: 5.

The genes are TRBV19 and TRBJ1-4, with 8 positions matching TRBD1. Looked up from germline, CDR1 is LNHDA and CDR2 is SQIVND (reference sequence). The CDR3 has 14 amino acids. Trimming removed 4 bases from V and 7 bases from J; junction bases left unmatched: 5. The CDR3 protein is CASSTGGVVEKLFF. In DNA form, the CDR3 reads TGTGCCAGTAGTACAGGGGGCGTTGTTGAAAAACTGTTTTTT.

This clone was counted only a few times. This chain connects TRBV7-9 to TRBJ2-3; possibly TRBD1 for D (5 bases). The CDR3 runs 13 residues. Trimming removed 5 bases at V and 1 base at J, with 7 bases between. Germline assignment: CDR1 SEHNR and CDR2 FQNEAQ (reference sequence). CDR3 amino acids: CASSPQGTDTQYF. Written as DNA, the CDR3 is TGTGCCAGCAGCCCACAGGGCACAGATACGCAGTATTTT.

The CDR3 DNA follows: TGTGCCAGCAGTTACTCGATAGCGGGAATGTACAATGAGCAGTTCTTC. Protein product: CASSYSIAGMYNEQFF. This chain joins TRBV6-5 and TRBJ2-1; 8 bases are shared with TRBD2. The CDR3 runs 16 residues. Germline values: CDR1 MNHEY, CDR2 SVGAGI. V shed 0 bases, J shed 4 bases, and the junction held 5 bases outside the gene matches.

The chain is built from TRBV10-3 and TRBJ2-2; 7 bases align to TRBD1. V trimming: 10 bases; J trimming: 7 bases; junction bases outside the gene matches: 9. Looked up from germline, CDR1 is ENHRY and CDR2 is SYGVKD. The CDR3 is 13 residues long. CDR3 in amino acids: CASRDSRGGELFF. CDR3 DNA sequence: TGTGCCAGTAGGGACAGCCGGGGCGGGGAGCTGTTTTTT.

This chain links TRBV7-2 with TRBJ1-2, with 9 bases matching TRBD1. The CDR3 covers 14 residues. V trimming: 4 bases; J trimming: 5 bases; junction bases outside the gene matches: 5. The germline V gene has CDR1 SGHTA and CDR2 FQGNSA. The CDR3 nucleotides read TGTGCCAGCAGCTCGCAGACAGGGGGATATGGCTACACCTTC. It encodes CASSSQTGGYGYTF.

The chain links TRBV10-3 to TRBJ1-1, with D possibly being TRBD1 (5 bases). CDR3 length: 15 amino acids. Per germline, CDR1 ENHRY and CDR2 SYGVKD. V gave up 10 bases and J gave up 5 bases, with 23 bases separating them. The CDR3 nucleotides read TGTGCCACCGAGGCGGCGTCAGGGCAAGGAACTGAAGCTTTCTTT. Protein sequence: CATEAASGQGTEAFF.

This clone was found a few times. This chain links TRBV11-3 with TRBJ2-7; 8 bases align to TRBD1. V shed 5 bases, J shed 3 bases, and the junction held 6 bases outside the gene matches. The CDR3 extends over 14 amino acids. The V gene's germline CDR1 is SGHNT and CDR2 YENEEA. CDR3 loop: CASSDRGTGYEQYF. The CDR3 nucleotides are TGTGCCAGCAGCGACCGCGGGACAGGCTACGAGCAGTACTTC. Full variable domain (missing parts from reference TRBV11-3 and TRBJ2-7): EAGVVQSPRYKIIEKKQPVAFWCNPISGHNTLYWYLQNLGQGPELLIRYENEEAVDDSQLPKDRFSAERLKGVDSTLKIQPAELGDSAVYLCASSDRGTGYEQYFGPGTRLTVT.